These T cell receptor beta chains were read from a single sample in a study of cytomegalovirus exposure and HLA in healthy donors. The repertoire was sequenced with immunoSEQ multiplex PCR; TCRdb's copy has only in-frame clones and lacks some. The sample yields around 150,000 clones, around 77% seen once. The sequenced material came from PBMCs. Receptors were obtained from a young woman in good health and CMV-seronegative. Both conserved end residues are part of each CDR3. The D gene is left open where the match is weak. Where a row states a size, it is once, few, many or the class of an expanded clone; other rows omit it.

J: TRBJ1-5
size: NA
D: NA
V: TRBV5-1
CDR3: CASSLEGHSNQPQHF
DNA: TGCGCCAGCAGCTTGGAGGGACATAGCAATCAGCCCCAGCATTTT

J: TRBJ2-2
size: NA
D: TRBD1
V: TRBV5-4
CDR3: CASSRDRVTNTGELFF
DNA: TGTGCCAGCAGCCGGGACAGGGTCACGAACACCGGGGAGCTGTTTTTT

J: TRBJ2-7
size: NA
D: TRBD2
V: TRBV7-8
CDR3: CASSLERGEQYF
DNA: TGTGCCAGCAGCTTAGAGCGGGGAGAGCAGTACTTC

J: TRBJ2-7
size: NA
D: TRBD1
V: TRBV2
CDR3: CASTLLGQGAYEQYF
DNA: TGTGCCAGCACCCTATTAGGACAGGGGGCCTACGAGCAGTACTTC

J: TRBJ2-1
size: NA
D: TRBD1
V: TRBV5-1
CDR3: CASSLPGTAHGGDNEQFF
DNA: TGCGCCAGCAGCTTGCCCGGGACAGCCCACGGTGGGGACAATGAGCAGTTCTTC

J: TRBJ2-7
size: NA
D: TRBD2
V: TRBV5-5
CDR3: CASSNPGLARNEQYF
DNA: TGTGCCAGCAGCAATCCGGGACTAGCGCGCAACGAGCAGTACTTC

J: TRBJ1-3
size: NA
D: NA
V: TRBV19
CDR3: CASGSGNTIYF
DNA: TGTGCCAGTGGGAGTGGAAACACCATATATTTT

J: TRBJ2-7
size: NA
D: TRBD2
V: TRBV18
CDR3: CASSPSRAGASYEQYF
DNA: TGTGCCAGCTCTCCCTCGAGAGCGGGGGCCTCCTACGAGCAGTACTTC

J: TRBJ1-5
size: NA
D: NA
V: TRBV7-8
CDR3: CASSLEEGQPQHF
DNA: TGTGCCAGCAGCTTAGAGGAGGGTCAGCCCCAGCATTTT

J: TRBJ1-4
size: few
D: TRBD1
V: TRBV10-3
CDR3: CAISRQGPGEKLFF
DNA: TGTGCCATCAGCCGACAGGGGCCGGGGGAAAAACTGTTTTTT

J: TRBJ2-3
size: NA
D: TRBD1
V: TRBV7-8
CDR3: CASSPLPRGSDTQYF
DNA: TGTGCCAGCAGCCCACTTCCCAGGGGGTCAGATACGCAGTATTTT

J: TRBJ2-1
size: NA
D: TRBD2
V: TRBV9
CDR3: CASSVSGTSVNEQFF
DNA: TGTGCCAGCAGCGTTAGCGGGACATCGGTCAATGAGCAGTTCTTC

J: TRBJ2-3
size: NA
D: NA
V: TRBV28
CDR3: CATGRDTQYF
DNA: TGTGCCACCGGGAGAGATACGCAGTATTTT

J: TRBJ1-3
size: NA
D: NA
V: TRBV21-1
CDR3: CASSPPSGNTIYF
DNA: TGTGCCAGCAGCCCTCCCTCTGGAAACACCATATATTTT

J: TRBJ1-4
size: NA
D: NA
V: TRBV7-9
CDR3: CASSLESGTTEKLFF
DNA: TGTGCCAGCAGCTTGGAATCTGGCACTACTGAAAAACTGTTTTTT

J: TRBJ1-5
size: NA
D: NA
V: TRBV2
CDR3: CASSESEAGVSNQPQHF
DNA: TGTGCCAGCAGTGAAAGCGAGGCAGGGGTGAGCAATCAGCCCCAGCATTTT

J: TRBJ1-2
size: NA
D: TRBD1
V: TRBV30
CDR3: CAWRAGTGNYGYTF
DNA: TGTGCCTGGAGGGCCGGGACAGGGAACTATGGCTACACCTTC

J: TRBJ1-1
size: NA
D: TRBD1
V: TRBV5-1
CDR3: CASKRTGVNTEAFF
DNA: TGCGCCAGCAAAAGGACAGGGGTAAACACTGAAGCTTTCTTT

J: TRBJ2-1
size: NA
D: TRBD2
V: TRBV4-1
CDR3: CASSAGALAGISYNEQFF
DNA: TGCGCCAGCAGCGCAGGGGCTTTAGCGGGGATCTCCTACAATGAGCAGTTCTTC

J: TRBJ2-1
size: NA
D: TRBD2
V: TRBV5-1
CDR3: CASSWAGTSGVNEQFF
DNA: TGCGCCAGCAGCTGGGCGGGGACTAGTGGGGTCAATGAGCAGTTCTTC

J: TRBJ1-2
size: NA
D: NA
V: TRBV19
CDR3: CATGAGPNYGYTF
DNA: TGTGCGACGGGAGCAGGGCCTAACTATGGCTACACCTTC

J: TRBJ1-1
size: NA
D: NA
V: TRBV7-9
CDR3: CASGPTGLTEAFF
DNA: TGTGCCAGCGGACCCACAGGGCTCACTGAAGCTTTCTTT

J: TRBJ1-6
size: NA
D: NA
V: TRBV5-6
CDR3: CASSLDIYNSPLHF
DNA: TGTGCCAGCAGCTTGGACATCTATAATTCACCCCTCCACTTT

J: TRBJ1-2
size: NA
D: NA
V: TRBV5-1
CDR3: CASSPLGSGYGYTF
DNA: TGCGCCAGCAGCCCCCTGGGCAGCGGGTATGGCTACACCTTC

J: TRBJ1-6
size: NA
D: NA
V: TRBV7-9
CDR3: CASSRIKQGNSPLHF
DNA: TGTGCCAGCAGCCGAATAAAACAGGGTAACTCACCCCTCCACTTT

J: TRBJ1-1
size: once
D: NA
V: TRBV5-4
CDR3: CASSPYRDGRNTEAFF
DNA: TGTGCCAGCAGCCCTTACAGGGATGGGAGGAACACTGAAGCTTTCTTT

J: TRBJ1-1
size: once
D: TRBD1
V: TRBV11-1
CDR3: CASSEQGLVISTEAFF
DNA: TGTGCCAGCAGCGAACAGGGGTTGGTGATTAGCACTGAAGCTTTCTTT

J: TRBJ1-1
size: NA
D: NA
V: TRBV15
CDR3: CATSRDLSNTEAFF
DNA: TGTGCCACCAGCAGAGATCTTTCGAACACTGAAGCTTTCTTT

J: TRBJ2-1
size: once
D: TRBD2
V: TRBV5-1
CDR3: CASSATGTSGYNEQFF
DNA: TGCGCCAGCAGCGCCACCGGGACTAGCGGCTACAATGAGCAGTTCTTC

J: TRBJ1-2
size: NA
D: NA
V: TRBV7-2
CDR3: CASSIGGGRAVYGYTF
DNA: TGTGCCAGCAGCATCGGGGGTGGCAGGGCAGTCTATGGCTACACCTTC

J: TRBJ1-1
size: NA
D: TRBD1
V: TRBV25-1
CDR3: CASSDSTGGDTEAFF
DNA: TGTGCCAGCAGTGATTCGACAGGGGGAGACACTGAAGCTTTCTTT

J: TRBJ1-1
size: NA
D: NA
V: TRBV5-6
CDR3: CASSLTVTEAFF
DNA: TGTGCCAGCAGCTTGACAGTCACTGAAGCTTTCTTT

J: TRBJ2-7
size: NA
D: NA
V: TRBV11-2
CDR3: CASSLGHRLGRHEQYF
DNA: TGTGCCAGCAGCTTAGGGCACAGATTGGGGCGGCACGAGCAGTACTTC

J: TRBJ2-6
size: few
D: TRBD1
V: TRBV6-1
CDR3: CASSEGQGYGANVLTF
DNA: TGTGCCAGCAGTGAAGGACAGGGGTACGGGGCCAACGTCCTGACTTTC

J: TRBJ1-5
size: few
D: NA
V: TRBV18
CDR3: CASSPGEGPGNQPQHF
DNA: TGTGCCAGCTCACCTGGAGAGGGTCCGGGCAATCAGCCCCAGCATTTT

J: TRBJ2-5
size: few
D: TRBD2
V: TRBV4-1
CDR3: CASSQDSGGGAFETQYF
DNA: TGCGCCAGCAGCCAAGATAGCGGCGGGGGGGCCTTCGAGACCCAGTACTTC

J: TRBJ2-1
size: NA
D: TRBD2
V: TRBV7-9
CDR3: CASRVAGENYNEQFF
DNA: TGTGCCAGCAGGGTAGCGGGGGAGAACTACAATGAGCAGTTCTTC

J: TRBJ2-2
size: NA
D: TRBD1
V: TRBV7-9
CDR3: CAITGGETPGELFF
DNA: TGTGCCATTACAGGGGGCGAAACTCCCGGGGAGCTGTTTTTT

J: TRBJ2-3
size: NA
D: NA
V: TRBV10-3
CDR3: CAISEGGTLPSTDTQYF
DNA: TGTGCCATCAGTGAGGGCGGGACTCTCCCTAGCACAGATACGCAGTATTTT

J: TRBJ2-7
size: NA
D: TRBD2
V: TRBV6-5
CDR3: CASSPERGSSYEQYF
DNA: TGTGCCAGCAGCCCAGAGCGGGGGAGTTCCTACGAGCAGTACTTC

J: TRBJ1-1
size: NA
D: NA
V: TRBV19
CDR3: CASSSWRGVTEAFF
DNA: TGTGCCAGTAGTTCCTGGAGGGGTGTAACTGAAGCTTTCTTT

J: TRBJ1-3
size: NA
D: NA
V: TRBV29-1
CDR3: CSVEQVSGNTIYF
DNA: TGCAGCGTTGAGCAGGTCTCTGGAAACACCATATATTTT

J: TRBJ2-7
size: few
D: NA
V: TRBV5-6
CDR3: CASSLGQFYEQYF
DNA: TGTGCCAGCAGCTTGGGACAGTTCTACGAGCAGTACTTC

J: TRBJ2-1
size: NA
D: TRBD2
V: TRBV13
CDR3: CASSLGTSQYNEQFF
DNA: TGTGCCAGCAGCTTAGGGACTAGCCAATACAATGAGCAGTTCTTC